Below are 18 T cell receptor beta chains sequenced from a single sample in a study of beta chain features in type 1 diabetes. As every portion of the isolated RNA was reverse transcribed, the sequencing read expressed TCRB transcripts. Only in-frame clones appear in the TCRdb table, and some are missing; sequencing was by immunoSEQ multiplex PCR. The sample carries under 900,000 clones, 15% to 20% recorded once. Input material: naive CD4+ T cells from blood. The receptor set was obtained from a woman in her late teens or twenties in good health.

This clone has more than one count but fewer than ten. The chain has TRBV7-2 and TRBJ2-5; D uncertain. In germline, CDR1 is SGHTA, CDR2 FQGNSA. The V and J ends lost 0 bases and 7 bases respectively, with 18 bases between them. The CDR3 sequence is 16 residues long. In DNA form, the CDR3 reads TGTGCCAGCAGCTTAGCGCCTCGGCCCGCACTGGGGACCCAGTACTTC. It is translated as CASSLAPRPALGTQYF.

This clone was observed a handful of times. This rearrangement joins TRBV9 to TRBJ2-3; D gene ambiguous. Germline assignment: CDR1 SGDLS and CDR2 YYNGEE. This CDR3 contains 15 residues. The ends were cut back, 0 bases at V and 2 bases at J, with 10 bases in the middle. The CDR3: CASSVVVGPTDTQYF. In nucleotides, the CDR3 is TGTGCCAGCAGCGTAGTAGTTGGGCCCACAGATACGCAGTATTTT.

The chain employs TRBV4-1 and TRBJ2-7; 8 bases align to TRBD2. Germline loops: CDR1 MGHRA, CDR2 YSYEKL. J lost 5 bases, V lost 4 bases, and 4 bases had no gene match. This CDR3 spans 13 amino acids. For the CDR3, the DNA is TGCGCCAGCAGCCTTAGCGGGATCCACGAGCAGTACTTC. It codes for CASSLSGIHEQYF.

This clone was counted only a few times. The chain's CDR3 is CASSFQGAGEQFF. CDR3 coding DNA: TGTGCCAGCAGCTTCCAGGGAGCTGGTGAGCAGTTCTTC. This chain joins TRBV7-9 and TRBJ2-1; D tentatively fits TRBD1 or TRBD2 (5 bases each). Germline V CDR1 and CDR2: SEHNR, FQNEAQ (reference sequence). Trimming took off 3 bases at V and 9 bases at J, with 12 bases between the two ends. The CDR3 extends over 13 amino acids.

This clone showed up just a few times. The rearrangement uses TRBV2 and TRBJ2-3, with 8 positions matching TRBD2. The CDR3 sequence is 19 residues long. J was trimmed by 0 bases and V by 7 bases; bases with no gene match: 18. CDR1 SNHLY and CDR2 FYNNEI come from the germline V gene. The CDR3 reads CASTDLVLAVPGSTDTQYF. CDR3 nucleotide sequence: TGTGCCAGCACCGATCTGGTACTAGCGGTCCCTGGAAGCACAGATACGCAGTATTTT. Full variable domain (rest looked up from reference TRBV2 and TRBJ2-3): EPEVTQTPSHQVTQMGQEVILRCVPISNHLYFYWYRQILGQKVEFLVSFYNNEISEKSEIFDDQFSVERPDGSNFTLKIRSTKLEDSAMYFCASTDLVLAVPGSTDTQYFGPGTRLTVL.

This clone was detected a few times. The chain recombines TRBV29-1 with TRBJ2-7; D remains ambiguous. The V end lost 6 bases, the J end lost 1 base, and 10 bases lay between the germline ends. Looked up from germline, CDR1 is SQVTM and CDR2 is ANQGSEA. The CDR3 length is 12 residues. The CDR3 coding sequence is TGCAGCGTCATGACGGTTTCCTACGAGCAGTACTTC. It is translated as CSVMTVSYEQYF.

About this clone itself: This specimen includes other DNA sequences encoding the same CDR3. This chain connects TRBV19 to TRBJ2-5; D not resolved. Germline CDR1 is LNHDA and CDR2 is SQIVND (reference sequence). There are 13 residues in the CDR3. Trimming took 4 bases from V and 5 from J, leaving 11 bases between them. Here the CDR3 DNA reads TGTGCCAGTAGTACGCAGAATCAGGAGACCCAGTACTTC. This sequence encodes CASSTQNQETQYF.

This clone was recorded a few times. For the CDR3, the DNA is TGCGCCAGCAGCCAAGAAGTGGGACAGGGCTCCTACAATGAGCAGTTCTTC. It specifies CASSQEVGQGSYNEQFF. The chain employs TRBV4-3 and TRBJ2-1; 9 bases are a match to TRBD1. Germline-derived CDR1 and CDR2 are LGHNA and YSLEER. V was clipped by 0 bases and J by 0 bases; unmatched bases: 3. The CDR3 runs 17 residues.

The genes are TRBV2 and TRBJ2-1; 14 bases line up with TRBD2. The germline V gene encodes CDR1 SNHLY and CDR2 FYNNEI. CDR3 length equals 14 residues. With 11 bases clipped from V and 6 bases from J, the junction kept 6 bases outside the gene matches. The CDR3 coding sequence is TGTGCCGGAGGACTAGCGGGAGGCCCCAATGAGCAGTTCTTC. Encoded protein: CAGGLAGGPNEQFF.

The chain recombines TRBV7-8 with TRBJ2-2, with D perhaps matching TRBD2 (5 bases). There are 15 residues in the CDR3. V dropped 5 bases and J dropped 2 bases, with 12 bases sitting between them. Germline CDR1 is SGHVS and CDR2 is FQNEAQ. CDR3 region: CASSGGLLNTGELFF. The CDR3 DNA reads as TGTGCCAGCAGCGGAGGACTCCTCAACACCGGGGAGCTGTTTTTT.

This clone was detected a few times. V gene TRBV5-6 combines with J gene TRBJ2-7, with a tentative D call TRBD2 (6 bases). The germline gives CDR1 SGHDT, CDR2 YYEEEE. Trimming took 0 bases from V and 1 from J, leaving 11 bases between them. This CDR3 is built from 15 residues. The CDR3 DNA is TGTGCCAGCAGCTTGGAGCCGACTAGTTCCTACGAGCAGTACTTC. Its protein product is CASSLEPTSSYEQYF.

V usage is TRBV5-4 and J usage is TRBJ2-3; D perhaps matches TRBD1 (5 bases). Trimming left V 0 bases short and J 2 bases short, with 13 bases between. The CDR3 loop spans 16 amino acids. Per the germline V gene, CDR1 is SGHNT and CDR2 is YYREEE (reference sequence). The CDR3 sequence: CASSLAVGQITDTQYF. CDR3 nucleotide sequence: TGTGCCAGCAGCTTGGCCGTGGGGCAGATCACAGATACGCAGTATTTT.

The V gene is TRBV19, the J gene TRBJ1-4, with D unclear. Trimming left V 6 bases short and J 0 bases short, with 8 bases between. The germline V gene encodes CDR1 LNHDA and CDR2 SQIVND (reference sequence). The CDR3 covers 14 residues. DNA of the CDR3: TGTGCCAGTAGCCCCGGATCAACTAATGAAAAACTGTTTTTT. Translating it yields CASSPGSTNEKLFF.

This clone was recorded a few times. The gene calls are TRBV28 and TRBJ1-2, with D uncertain. With 1 base removed from V and 2 bases from J, the gap between germline ends came to 8 bases. Germline V gene lookup returns CDR1 MDHEN and CDR2 SYDVKM. This CDR3 region has 14 residues. The CDR3 region has the DNA TGTGCCAGCAGTTTATTCTGGCAGAACTATGGCTACACCTTC. The encoded protein is CASSLFWQNYGYTF.

This sequence joins TRBV11-3 and TRBJ2-3; D gene uncertain. Germline V CDR1 and CDR2: SGHNT, YENEEA. The CDR3 loop spans 11 amino acids. Trimming cost V 1 base and J 5 bases, with 1 base left between them. CDR3 residues: CASSLGDTQYF. In DNA, the CDR3 is TGTGCCAGCAGCTTAGGAGATACGCAGTATTTT.

This clone has only a few counts. The rearrangement joins TRBV2 to TRBJ2-7, with D perhaps being TRBD1 or TRBD2 (5 bases each). Deletions cut 8 bases from V and 2 bases from J, with 13 bases between. The length of the CDR3 is 13 residues. Germline V gene lookup returns CDR1 SNHLY and CDR2 FYNNEI. The CDR3 sequence: CASFEGRAYEQYF. In DNA, the CDR3 is TGTGCCAGCTTCGAGGGCAGGGCCTACGAGCAGTACTTC.

This clone was counted between two and nine times. The chain has TRBV4-1 and TRBJ1-2; 7 positions match TRBD1. The germline gives CDR1 MGHRA, CDR2 YSYEKL. This CDR3 spans 14 amino acids. V gave up 1 base and J gave up 2 bases; unmatched junction bases: 1. The CDR3 spells CASSQAGQNYGYTF. Here the CDR3 DNA reads TGCGCCAGCAGCCAAGCGGGACAGAACTATGGCTACACCTTC.

This clone came up a few times. This chain joins TRBV9 and TRBJ2-2; D tentatively reads TRBD1 or TRBD2 (5 bases each). The V end was cut by 0 bases, the J end by 1 base, with 10 bases between. The germline CDR1 and CDR2 sequences are SGDLS and YYNGEE. The CDR3 sequence is 16 residues long. This chain's CDR3 is CASSVGGVQNTGELFF. The CDR3 region has the DNA TGTGCCAGCAGCGTAGGAGGGGTCCAGAACACCGGGGAGCTGTTTTTT.